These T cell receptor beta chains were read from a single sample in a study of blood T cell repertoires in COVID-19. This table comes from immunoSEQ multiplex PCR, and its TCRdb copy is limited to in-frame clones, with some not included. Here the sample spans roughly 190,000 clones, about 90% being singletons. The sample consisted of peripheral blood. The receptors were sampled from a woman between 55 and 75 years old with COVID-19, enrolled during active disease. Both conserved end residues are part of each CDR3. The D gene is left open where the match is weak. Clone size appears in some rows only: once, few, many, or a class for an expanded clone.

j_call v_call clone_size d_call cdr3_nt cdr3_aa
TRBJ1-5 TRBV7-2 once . TGTGCCAGCAGCTTAGCCGGACAGAGCAATCAGCCCCAGCATTTT CASSLAGQSNQPQHF
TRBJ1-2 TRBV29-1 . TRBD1 TGCAGCGTTGAAGAACAGGGGGCGAAAGGCTACACCTTC CSVEEQGAKGYTF
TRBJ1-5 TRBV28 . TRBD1 TGTGCCAGCAGTCGGCCGGACAGGCGGAATCAGCCCCAGCATTTT CASSRPDRRNQPQHF
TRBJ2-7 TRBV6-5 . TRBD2 TGTGCCAGCAGTCTAGCGGGAGGGATTTACGAGCAGTACTTC CASSLAGGIYEQYF
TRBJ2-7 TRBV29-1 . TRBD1 TGCAGCGTCGAAGAGGGACAGAAGTACGAGCAGTACTTC CSVEEGQKYEQYF
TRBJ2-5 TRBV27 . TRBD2 TGTGCCAGCAGGACTAGCGGGAGACAGGAGACCCAGTACTTC CASRTSGRQETQYF
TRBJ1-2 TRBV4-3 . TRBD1 TGCGCCAGCAGCCAAGAGGACAGGGAAGGCTACACCTTC CASSQEDREGYTF
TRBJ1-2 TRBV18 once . TGTGCCAGCTCACCAGGACTGAGCTATGGCTACACCTTC CASSPGLSYGYTF
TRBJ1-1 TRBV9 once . TGTGCCAGCAGCGTAGCGAACGGGGCTGAAGCTTTCTTT CASSVANGAEAFF
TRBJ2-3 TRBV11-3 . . TGTGCCAGCAGCTTAGTAACAGATACGCAGTATTTT CASSLVTDTQYF
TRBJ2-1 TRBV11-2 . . TGTGCCAGCAGCTTAGTAGGGGGTTACTACAATGAGCAGTTCTTC CASSLVGGYYNEQFF
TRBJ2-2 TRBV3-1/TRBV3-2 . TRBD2 TGTGCCAGCAGCCACGGGCTAGCGGAGAACACCGGGGAGCTGTTTTTT CASSHGLAENTGELFF
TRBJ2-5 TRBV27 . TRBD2 TGTGCCAGTCAGAGGACTAGCGGGGTACAAGAGACCCAGTACTTC CASQRTSGVQETQYF
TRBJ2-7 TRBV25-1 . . TGTGCCAGCAGTGTACTAGCCTACGAGCAGTACTTC CASSVLAYEQYF
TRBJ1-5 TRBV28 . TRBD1 TGTGCCAGCAGTCCCTATGGGGGACAGGGGGGTAGCAATCAGCCCCAGCATTTT CASSPYGGQGGSNQPQHF
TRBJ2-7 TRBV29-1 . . TGCAGCGTTGAAGGTGGGACAACTACCTACGAGCAGTACTTC CSVEGGTTTYEQYF
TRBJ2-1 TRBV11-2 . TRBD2 TGTGCCAGCAGCTTTGCTTCTAGCGGGAGTCCCCCCTACAATGAGCAGTTCTTC CASSFASSGSPPYNEQFF
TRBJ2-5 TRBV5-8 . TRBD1 TGTGCCAGCAGCTTGGGAACAGGGGACGGGGAGACCCAGTACTTC CASSLGTGDGETQYF
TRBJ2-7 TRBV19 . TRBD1 TGTGCCAGTAGTATAGGTAGGGACAGCGACTCCTACGAGCAGTACTTC CASSIGRDSDSYEQYF
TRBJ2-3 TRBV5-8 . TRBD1 TGTGCCAGCAGCTTCTGGACAGGGTCAGATACGCAGTATTTT CASSFWTGSDTQYF
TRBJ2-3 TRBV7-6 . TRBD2 TGTGCCAGCAGCAACCCAGGGACTAGCGGGAGAGGAGATACGCAGTATTTT CASSNPGTSGRGDTQYF
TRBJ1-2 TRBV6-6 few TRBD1 TGTGCCAGCAGTTCGACAGGGGGTAATGGCTACACCTTC CASSSTGGNGYTF
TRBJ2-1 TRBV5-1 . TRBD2 TGCGCCAGCAGCTTGGATCCTAGCGGGTTAAATGAGCAGTTCTTC CASSLDPSGLNEQFF
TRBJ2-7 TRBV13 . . TGTGCCAGCGGGCAAGGGGGGGGCGCCGAGCAGTACTTC CASGQGGGAEQYF
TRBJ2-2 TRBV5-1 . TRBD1 TGCGCCAGCAGCCCGACAGGGTCCGGGGAGCTGTTTTTT CASSPTGSGELFF
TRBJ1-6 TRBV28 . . TGTGCCAGCAGTTTAACAAGTTATTCACCCCTCCACTTT CASSLTSYSPLHF
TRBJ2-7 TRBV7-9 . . TGTGCCAGCAGCCTACTGAAGCAGTACTTC CASSLLKQYF
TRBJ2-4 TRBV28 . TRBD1 TGTGCCAGCAGCACAGGGGTAACCAAAAACATTCAGTACTTC CASSTGVTKNIQYF
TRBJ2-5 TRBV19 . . TGTGCCAGTAGAAATAGCGGAGAAGAGACCCAGTACTTC CASRNSGEETQYF
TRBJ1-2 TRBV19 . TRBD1 TGTGCCAGTAGTCCCTTCGGACAGGGTGGTGGCTACACCTTC CASSPFGQGGGYTF
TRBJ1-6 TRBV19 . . TGTGCCAGTAGTACCGGACAAAAAATCAATTCACCCCTCCACTTT CASSTGQKINSPLHF
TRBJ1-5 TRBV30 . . TGTGCCTGGACTCAGGGTAGAGCTCAGCCCCAGCATTTT CAWTQGRAQPQHF
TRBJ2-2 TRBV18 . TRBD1 TGTGCCAGCACCGACAGGGGTGCCGGGGAGCTGTTTTTT CASTDRGAGELFF